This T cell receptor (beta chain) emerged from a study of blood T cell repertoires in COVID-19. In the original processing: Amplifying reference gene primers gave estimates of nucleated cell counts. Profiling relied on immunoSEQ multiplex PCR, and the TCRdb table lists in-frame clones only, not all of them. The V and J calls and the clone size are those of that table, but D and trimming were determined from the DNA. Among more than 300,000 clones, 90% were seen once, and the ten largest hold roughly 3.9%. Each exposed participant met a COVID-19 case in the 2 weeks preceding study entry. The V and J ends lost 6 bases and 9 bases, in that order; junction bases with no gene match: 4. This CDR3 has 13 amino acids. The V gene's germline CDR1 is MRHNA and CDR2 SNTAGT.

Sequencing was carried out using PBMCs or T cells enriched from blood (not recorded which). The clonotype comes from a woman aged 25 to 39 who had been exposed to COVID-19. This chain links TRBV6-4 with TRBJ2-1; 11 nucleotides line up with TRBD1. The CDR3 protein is CASSGQGAGEQFF. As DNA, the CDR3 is TGTGCCAGCAGCGGACAGGGGGCAGGTGAGCAGTTCTTC.